This is a list of T cell receptor beta chains from one sample in a study of CD8 T cells in ankylosing spondylitis. TCRdb reprocessed the 5' RACE reads with MiXCR, giving one entry per CDR3 protein. The profile shows 200,000 or so distinct CDR3 sequences, about a quarter of them singletons. Sample: blood, either unsorted or a sorted T cell fraction (not recorded which). All receptors come from a male donor with ankylosing spondylitis or in good health (not recorded which). Both conserved end residues are part of each CDR3. D genes are given only for firm matches. The size field is filled for only some rows; it gives once, few, many or a size class.

v_call	d_call	j_call	clone_size	cdr3_nt	cdr3_aa
TRBV6-6	TRBD1	TRBJ2-1	many	TGTGCCAGCACCGACAGGGACAATGAGCAGTTCTTC	CASTDRDNEQFF
TRBV15	NA	TRBJ2-7	NA	TGTGCCACCAGCGGAATAGTTGGCGAGCAGTACTTC	CATSGIVGEQYF
TRBV5-1	NA	TRBJ1-3	many	TGCGCCAGCAGCTTGGATCAGGGAAACACCATATATTTT	CASSLDQGNTIYF
TRBV11-2	TRBD2	TRBJ2-2	once	TGTGCCAGCAGCGCAGGCCGGCTAGCGGTGAACACCGGGGAGCTGTTTTTT	CASSAGRLAVNTGELFF
TRBV20-1	NA	TRBJ1-4	NA	TGCAGTGCGCGCGCGGGGTTCCGGGAGAATGAAAAACTGTTTTTT	CSARAGFRENEKLFF
TRBV15	NA	TRBJ2-3	NA	TGTGCCACCAGCAGAGATCGGTTCGGGCGGGCAGATACGCAGTATTTT	CATSRDRFGRADTQYF
TRBV10-3	TRBD1	TRBJ2-7	NA	TGTGCCATCAGGACAGGGATGGTGGGTTACGAGCAGTACTTC	CAIRTGMVGYEQYF
TRBV9	NA	TRBJ2-7	few	TGTGCCAGCAGCGTAGATTCAGGTACCTTCGAGCAGTACTTC	CASSVDSGTFEQYF
TRBV29-1	NA	TRBJ2-1	NA	TGCAGCGTTGGGGAGAGATACAATGAGCAGTTCTTC	CSVGERYNEQFF
TRBV10-3	TRBD2	TRBJ2-1	NA	TGTGCCATCGGTGAGCCCACTAGCGGGAGAGGGTATGATCAGTTCTTC	CAIGEPTSGRGYDQFF
TRBV20-1	NA	TRBJ1-3	NA	TGCAGTGCTAGAGATTCGTCAGTCTCTGGAAACACCATATATTTT	CSARDSSVSGNTIYF
TRBV7-2	TRBD2	TRBJ2-3	NA	TGTGCCAGCAGCTTTTCACTAGCGGGTAACTTAAGGGTTACGCAGTATTTT	CASSFSLAGNLRVTQYF
TRBV29-1	NA	TRBJ2-3	many	TGCAGCGTTGGGGGGCTAACCACAGATACGCAGTATTTT	CSVGGLTTDTQYF
TRBV29-1	NA	TRBJ2-1	NA	TGCAGCGCCTTAACTAGGTCTGGCGAGCAGTTCTTC	CSALTRSGEQFF
TRBV27	NA	TRBJ1-6	many	TGTGCCAGCAGTTTATCCGGTCAACCCTTT	CASSLSGQPF
TRBV11-2	NA	TRBJ2-1	few	TGTGCCAGCAGCTTAGAGCCACCGAGCTCCTACAATGAGCAGTTCTTC	CASSLEPPSSYNEQFF
TRBV10-3	TRBD1	TRBJ2-7	few	TGTGCCATCAGTGACGGGACAGCGGACTTCTTC	CAISDGTADFF
TRBV20-1	NA	TRBJ2-7	NA	TGCAGTGCCAAGACAGGGTTGCGGAACCTGGGGGGCGAGCAGTACTTC	CSAKTGLRNLGGEQYF
TRBV20-1	NA	TRBJ1-2	many	TGCAGTGCTAGAGATCCCTCGTTAGGGGGCTACACCTTC	CSARDPSLGGYTF
TRBV20-1	NA	TRBJ2-7	few	TGCAGTGCTCGACTAGGCCGATCCTACGAGCAGTACTTC	CSARLGRSYEQYF
TRBV29-1	NA	TRBJ2-3	NA	TGCAGCGTTGGCCGGCTAGCGTTGACAGATACGCAGTATTTT	CSVGRLALTDTQYF
TRBV20-1	NA	TRBJ2-1	NA	TGCAGTGCTAGAGACCCTAACAGGGGAGGGAATGAGCAGTTCTTC	CSARDPNRGGNEQFF